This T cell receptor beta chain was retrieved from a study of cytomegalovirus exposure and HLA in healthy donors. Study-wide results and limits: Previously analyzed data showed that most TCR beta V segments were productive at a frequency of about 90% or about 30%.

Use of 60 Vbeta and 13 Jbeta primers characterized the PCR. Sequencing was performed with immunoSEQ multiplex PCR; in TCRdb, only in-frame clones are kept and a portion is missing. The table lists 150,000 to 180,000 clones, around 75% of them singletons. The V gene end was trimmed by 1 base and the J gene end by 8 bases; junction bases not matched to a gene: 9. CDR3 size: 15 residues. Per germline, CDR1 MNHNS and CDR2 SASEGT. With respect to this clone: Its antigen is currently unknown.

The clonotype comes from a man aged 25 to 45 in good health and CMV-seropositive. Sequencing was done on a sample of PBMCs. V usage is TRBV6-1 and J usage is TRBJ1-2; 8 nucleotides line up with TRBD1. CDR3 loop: CASSEVTSGTGGYTF. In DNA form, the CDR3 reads TGTGCCAGCAGTGAAGTAACCTCCGGGACAGGCGGCTACACCTTC.